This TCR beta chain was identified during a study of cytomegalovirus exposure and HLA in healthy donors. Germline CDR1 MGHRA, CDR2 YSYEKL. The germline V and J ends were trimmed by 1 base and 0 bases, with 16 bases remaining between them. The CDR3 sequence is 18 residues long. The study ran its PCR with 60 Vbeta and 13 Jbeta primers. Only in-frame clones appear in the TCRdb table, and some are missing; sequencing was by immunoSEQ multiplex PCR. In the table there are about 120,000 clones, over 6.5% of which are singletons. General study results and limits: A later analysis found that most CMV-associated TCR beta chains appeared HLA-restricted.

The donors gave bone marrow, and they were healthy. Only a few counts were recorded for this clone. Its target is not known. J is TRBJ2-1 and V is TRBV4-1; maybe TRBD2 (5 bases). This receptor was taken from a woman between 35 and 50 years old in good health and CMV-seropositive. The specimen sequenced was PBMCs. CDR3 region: CASSQVTGIFHSYNEQFF. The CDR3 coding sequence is TGCGCCAGCAGCCAAGTGACGGGGATCTTCCACTCCTACAATGAGCAGTTCTTC.